This T cell receptor beta chain was identified in a study of blood T cell repertoires in COVID-19. Study-wide context: Specimens from acute and convalescent COVID-19 originated in the United States, Italy and Spain.

Profiled with immunoSEQ multiplex PCR; TCRdb holds only in-frame clones, not every one. The repertoire holds about 340,000 clones, with around 90% as singletons. Germline V gene data show CDR1 as KGHDR and CDR2 as SFDVKD. This CDR3 spans 18 amino acids. V trimming: 3 bases; J trimming: 8 bases; junction bases outside the gene matches: 13. The receptor was isolated from a woman aged 18-29 years who had recovered from COVID-19. The sample taken for sequencing was peripheral blood. The chain uses TRBV24-1 and TRBJ2-1; 12 bases line up with TRBD2. The CDR3 DNA reads TGTGCCACCAGTGATCCGCTCACTAGCGGGAGGATGGGGCATGAGCAGTTCTTC. Translated: CATSDPLTSGRMGHEQFF.